The 23 T cell receptor beta chains reported below all come from one sample, sequenced in a study of CD8 T cells in ankylosing spondylitis. TCRdb used MiXCR to reprocess the 5' RACE reads, holding one entry per CDR3 protein. Here the sample spans roughly 150,000 distinct CDR3 sequences, around 8.9% being singletons. Sequencing input: blood, either unsorted or a sorted T cell fraction (not recorded which). All receptors derive from a female donor with ankylosing spondylitis or in good health (not recorded which).

This clonotype turned up a few times. This chain uses TRBV6-2 or TRBV6-3 with TRBJ2-7, with 15 positions matching TRBD2. The germline V gene encodes CDR1 MNHEY and CDR2 SVGEGT. J gave up 0 bases and V 6 bases, and 9 bases lay outside the gene matches. The CDR3 loop spans 18 amino acids. CDR3 amino acids: CASSLGLAGGFSSYEQYF. Written as DNA, the CDR3 is TGTGCCAGCAGCCTGGGACTAGCGGGAGGATTTTCCTCCTACGAGCAGTACTTC.

The CDR3 DNA reads as TGCAGCGTTGACTCATCGGAAGACGCGAACACTGAAGCTTTCTTT. Residues: CSVDSSEDANTEAFF. This chain uses TRBV29-1 with TRBJ1-1; D uncertain. Germline V gene lookup returns CDR1 SQVTM and CDR2 ANQGSEA. CDR3 length equals 15 residues. Trimming took 3 bases from V and 1 from J, leaving 15 bases between them.

The V call is TRBV6-5, the J call TRBJ2-2, with 7 bases identical to TRBD2. Germline lookup yields CDR1 MNHEY and CDR2 SVGAGI. Trimming removed 1 base from V and 6 bases from J; junction bases left unmatched: 2. The CDR3 length is 14 residues. Written as DNA, the CDR3 is TGTGCCAGCAGTTACTGGGAGGGTCCCGGGGAGCTGTTTTTT. Encoded protein: CASSYWEGPGELFF.

The V gene is TRBV2, the J gene TRBJ2-3; maybe TRBD1 (6 bases). V was cut by 4 bases and J by 6 bases, with 14 bases left in between. Germline values: CDR1 SNHLY, CDR2 FYNNEI. The CDR3 covers 14 residues. CDR3 in amino acids: CASSVVKGVDTQYF. Here the CDR3 DNA reads TGTGCCAGCAGTGTCGTGAAGGGGGTCGATACGCAGTATTTT.

The chain is built from TRBV20-1 and TRBJ2-7; TRBD1 matches 8 bases. The V and J ends lost 0 bases and 3 bases, in that order; junction bases with no gene match: 4. The germline gives CDR1 DFQATT, CDR2 SNEGSKA (reference sequence). The CDR3 has 14 residues. This CDR3 is CSARDRGQVYEQYF. Here the CDR3 DNA reads TGCAGTGCTAGAGATCGGGGACAGGTCTACGAGCAGTACTTC.

This clonotype was seen more than once but under ten times. The rearrangement uses TRBV7-8 and TRBJ2-7, with TRBD1 as a possible D gene (6 bases). The length of the CDR3 is 18 residues. The V gene lost 5 bases and the J gene lost 3 bases, with 26 bases spanning the gap. Germline CDR1 and CDR2: SGHVS and FQNEAQ. This CDR3 is CASSPRTVQGSRGYEQYF. Here the CDR3 DNA reads TGTGCCAGCAGCCCACGGACAGTACAAGGGTCTAGAGGCTACGAGCAGTACTTC.

The J gene is TRBJ1-1, the V gene TRBV6-1; 8 bases agree with TRBD1. Trimming at V came to 10 bases and at J to 6 bases, leaving 13 bases not matched to a gene. The CDR3 extends over 14 amino acids. Germline V lookup: CDR1 MNHNS, CDR2 SASEGT. CDR3: CANRPTGEFPEAFF. The CDR3 DNA follows: TGTGCCAACCGACCGACAGGGGAGTTCCCTGAAGCTTTCTTT.

CDR3: CASSLGRAKNEQFF. The CDR3 DNA reads TGTGCCAGCAGCTTAGGGCGGGCTAAAAATGAGCAGTTCTTC. This chain joins TRBV11-2 and TRBJ2-1; a weak D match, TRBD2 (5 bases). CDR1 is SGHAT and CDR2 is FQNNGV in the germline V gene. V was clipped by 1 base and J by 7 bases, with 11 bases between them. This CDR3 region has 14 residues.

This chain connects TRBV20-1 to TRBJ2-7; 9 bases align to TRBD2. This CDR3 region has 16 residues. Germline values: CDR1 DFQATT, CDR2 SNEGSKA (reference sequence). The J segment lost 2 bases and the V segment lost 0 bases, leaving 8 bases of the junction unmatched. The CDR3 is CSARDLASSGTYEQYF. CDR3 DNA: TGCAGTGCTAGAGACCTCGCGTCTAGCGGGACCTACGAGCAGTACTTC.

The chain employs TRBV7-8 and TRBJ1-2; D is undetermined. Germline V gene data show CDR1 as SGHVS and CDR2 as FQNEAQ. CDR3 length: 16 amino acids. With 5 bases removed from V and 4 bases from J, the gap between germline ends came to 20 bases. The DNA of the CDR3 is TGTGCCAGCAGCGCCGGGGAGACCAAAACACTCTATGGCTACACCTTC. It is translated as CASSAGETKTLYGYTF.

The genes are TRBV19 and TRBJ1-2; TRBD1 matches at 7 bases. CDR1 LNHDA and CDR2 SQIVND come from the germline V gene (reference sequence). The CDR3 contains 13 residues. The trim removed 7 bases at V and 5 bases at J, leaving 7 bases unmatched. The CDR3 region has the DNA TGTGCCAGTAACCCCGGGACAGCTTATGGCTACACCTTC. Translating it yields CASNPGTAYGYTF.

This clonotype was picked up a small number of times. The rearrangement uses TRBV6-2 or TRBV6-3 and TRBJ2-1; possibly TRBD1 for D (5 bases). Germline V gene lookup returns CDR1 MNHEY and CDR2 SVGEGT. The length of the CDR3 is 11 residues. The V gene lost 7 bases and the J gene lost 7 bases, with 8 bases spanning the gap. CDR3 coding DNA: TGTGCCAGCACCGACAGTAATGAGCAGTTCTTC. It translates to CASTDSNEQFF.

The chain joins TRBV28 to TRBJ2-7; the match to TRBD1 covers 7 bases. The CDR3 is 13 amino acids. V lost 9 bases, J lost 4 bases, and 9 bases stayed unmatched. CDR1 MDHEN and CDR2 SYDVKM come from the germline V gene. The CDR3 nucleotides read TGTGCCAGTAGGTCCCGGGACAGTTACGAGCAGTACTTC. The encoded protein is CASRSRDSYEQYF. Drawing the rest from reference TRBV28 and TRBJ2-7, the complete variable domain is DVKVTQSSRYLVKRTGEKVFLECVQDMDHENMFWYRQDPGLGLRLIYFSYDVKMKEKGDIPEGYSVSREKKERFSLILESASTNQTSMYLCASRSRDSYEQYFGPGTRLTVT.

The chain links TRBV20-1 to TRBJ2-7; D gene uncertain. Trimming removed 4 bases at V and 5 bases at J, with 21 bases between. The CDR3 sequence is 15 residues long. CDR1 and CDR2 from the germline V gene are DFQATT and SNEGSKA (reference sequence). The CDR3 DNA sequence: TGCAGTGCTACCCCGGGCCCCAAAGTAATTGACGAGCAGTACTTC. It specifies CSATPGPKVIDEQYF.

The table lists this clonotype with a few counts. The chain uses TRBV6-2 or TRBV6-3 and TRBJ2-7; 9 nucleotides match TRBD1. Germline V gene sequence: CDR1 MNHEY, CDR2 SVGEGT. Losses at the gene ends were 6 bases for V and 3 bases for J; bases not matched to a gene: 6. This CDR3 has 14 amino acids. The CDR3 DNA sequence: TGTGCCAGCAGCGGGACAGGGACAAACTACGAGCAGTACTTC. Protein product: CASSGTGTNYEQYF.

The chain carries TRBV6-2 or TRBV6-3 and TRBJ2-7, with D possibly being TRBD1 (5 bases). The CDR3 has 11 residues. The germline V gene has CDR1 MNHEY and CDR2 SVGEGT. Trimming shortened V by 11 bases and J by 4 bases, and 12 bases separated the two germline ends. CDR3 in amino acids: CAADSGYEQYF. CDR3 sequence (DNA): TGTGCCGCAGACAGTGGATACGAGCAGTACTTC.

A few counts support this clonotype. The chain recombines TRBV28 with TRBJ1-1, with D possibly being TRBD1 (6 bases). The CDR3 runs to 15 residues. Germline V gene sequence: CDR1 MDHEN, CDR2 SYDVKM. V lost 5 bases, J lost 1 base, and 14 bases lay in between. The chain's CDR3 is CASSPRTDENTEAFF. The CDR3 DNA follows: TGTGCCAGCAGTCCCCGGACAGACGAGAACACTGAAGCTTTCTTT.

The chain employs TRBV12-3 or TRBV12-4 and TRBJ2-1; D perhaps matches TRBD2 (6 bases). Between the trimmed V and J ends, which lost 5 bases and 6 bases, there was a span of 11 bases. CDR3 length: 13 residues. In DNA form, the CDR3 reads TGTGCCAGCAGTCCCGGGGGTCTCAATGAGCAGTTCTTC. Its translation is CASSPGGLNEQFF.

This clonotype was counted ten times or more. The chain joins TRBV6-2 or TRBV6-3 to TRBJ2-1; D ambiguous. The CDR3 extends over 11 amino acids. Germline V CDR1 and CDR2: MNHEY, SVGEGT. V lost 6 bases to trimming and J lost 2 bases, with 2 bases between them. The CDR3 region is CASSTYNEQFF. CDR3 DNA: TGTGCCAGCAGCACCTACAATGAGCAGTTCTTC.

This clonotype was detected ten times or more. This chain connects TRBV7-9 to TRBJ2-7; 8 nucleotides agree with TRBD1. J gave up 6 bases and V 5 bases, and 3 bases lay outside the gene matches. Per the germline V gene, CDR1 is SEHNR and CDR2 is FQNEAQ (reference sequence). The CDR3 has 12 residues. The CDR3 DNA follows: TGTGCCAGCAGCCCACAGGGGGGCGAGCAGTACTTC. It specifies CASSPQGGEQYF.

This sequence joins TRBV6-1 and TRBJ1-2; D might be TRBD1 (6 bases). CDR1 is MNHNS and CDR2 is SASEGT in the germline V gene. V was shortened by 6 bases and J by 6 bases, with 14 bases between the two germline ends. The CDR3 covers 13 residues. CDR3 nucleotides: TGTGCCAGCAGCTTGTACAGGGATGATGGCTACACCTTC. It yields the protein CASSLYRDDGYTF.

This clonotype was found a few times. The chain employs TRBV11-2 and TRBJ2-5; D possibly matches TRBD1 or TRBD2 (6 bases each). CDR1 and CDR2 (germline): SGHAT, FQNNGV. The CDR3 consists of 15 residues. V was cut by 0 bases and J by 5 bases, with 13 bases left in between. The DNA for the CDR3 is TGTGCCAGCAGCTTAGATCTTGGAGGGGGGGAGACCCAGTACTTC. Its translation: CASSLDLGGGETQYF.

The chain links TRBV13 to TRBJ2-1, with D possibly being TRBD2 (5 bases). The ends were cut back, 6 bases at V and 0 bases at J, with 9 bases in the middle. The CDR3 contains 14 residues. Looked up from germline, CDR1 is PRHDT and CDR2 is FYEKMQ (reference sequence). The CDR3 sequence: CASRAESSYNEQFF. The CDR3 DNA reads as TGTGCCAGCAGAGCGGAGAGCTCCTACAATGAGCAGTTCTTC.